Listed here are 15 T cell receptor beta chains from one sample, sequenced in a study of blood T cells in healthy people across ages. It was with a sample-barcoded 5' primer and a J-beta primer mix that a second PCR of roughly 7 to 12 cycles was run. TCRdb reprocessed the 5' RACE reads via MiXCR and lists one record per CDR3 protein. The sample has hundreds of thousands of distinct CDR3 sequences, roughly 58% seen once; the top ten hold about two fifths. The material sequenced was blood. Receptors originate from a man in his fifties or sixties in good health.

The CDR3: CASSYSRQDPPPLHF. As DNA, the CDR3 is TGTGCCAGCAGTTACTCGAGGCAGGATCCTCCACCCCTCCACTTT. The chain is built from TRBV6-6 and TRBJ1-6, with no clear D. The germline V gene encodes CDR1 MNHNY and CDR2 SVGAGI (reference sequence). V was pared by 0 bases and J by 11 bases, with 14 bases between. The CDR3 is 15 amino acids.

This chain's CDR3 is CASSSAQAIQPQHF. The CDR3, as DNA: TGTGCCAGCAGCTCAGCCCAGGCCATTCAGCCCCAGCATTTT. The rearrangement joins TRBV11-3 to TRBJ1-5; D uncertain. Germline V gene lookup returns CDR1 SGHNT and CDR2 YENEEA. CDR3 length: 14 amino acids. V lost 4 bases and J lost 6, with 13 bases in between. Full variable domain (outside the CDR3, taken from reference TRBV11-3 and TRBJ1-5): EAGVVQSPRYKIIEKKQPVAFWCNPISGHNTLYWYLQNLGQGPELLIRYENEEAVDDSQLPKDRFSAERLKGVDSTLKIQPAELGDSAVYLCASSSAQAIQPQHFGDGTRLSIL.

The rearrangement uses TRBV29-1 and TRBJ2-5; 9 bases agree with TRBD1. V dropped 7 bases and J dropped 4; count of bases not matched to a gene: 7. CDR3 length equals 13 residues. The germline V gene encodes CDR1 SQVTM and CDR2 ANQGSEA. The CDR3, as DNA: TGCAGCGCCCAGACGACAGGGGGAGAGACCCAGTACTTC. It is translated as CSAQTTGGETQYF.

CDR3 bases: TGTGCCAGCAGTGACGGACAGGGCTTTGTCTCACCCCTCCACTTT. Residues: CASSDGQGFVSPLHF. V and J are TRBV2 and TRBJ1-6; 8 bases line up with TRBD1. Losses at the gene ends were 3 bases for V and 10 bases for J; bases not matched to a gene: 8. Germline CDR1 reads SNHLY; CDR2 reads FYNNEI. The CDR3 totals 15 residues.

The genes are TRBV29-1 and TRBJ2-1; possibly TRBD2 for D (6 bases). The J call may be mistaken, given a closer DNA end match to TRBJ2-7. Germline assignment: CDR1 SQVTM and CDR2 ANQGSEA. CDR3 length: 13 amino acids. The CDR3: CSVDTSRYNEQYF. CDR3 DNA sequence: TGCAGCGTTGATACTAGCAGATACAATGAGCAGTACTTC.

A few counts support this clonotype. The CDR3 DNA reads TGTGCCAGCACCGCCTCTCGATACGAGCAGTACTTC. It codes for CASTASRYEQYF. The rearrangement links TRBV6-2 or TRBV6-3 to TRBJ2-7; D remains unclear. The germline V gene has CDR1 MNHEY and CDR2 SVGEGT. The CDR3 runs 12 residues. Trimming took off 7 bases at V and 4 bases at J, with 11 bases between the two ends.

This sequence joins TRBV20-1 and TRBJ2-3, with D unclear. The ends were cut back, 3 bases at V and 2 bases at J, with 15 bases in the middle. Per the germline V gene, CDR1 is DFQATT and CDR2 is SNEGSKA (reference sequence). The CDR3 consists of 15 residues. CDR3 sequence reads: CSASQSEPLTDTQYF. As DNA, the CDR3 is TGCAGTGCTAGTCAGTCCGAGCCTCTCACAGATACGCAGTATTTT.

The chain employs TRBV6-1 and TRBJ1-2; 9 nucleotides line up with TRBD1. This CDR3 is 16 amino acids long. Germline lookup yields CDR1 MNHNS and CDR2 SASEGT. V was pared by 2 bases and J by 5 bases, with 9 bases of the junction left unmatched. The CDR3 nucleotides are TGTGCCAGCAGTGAATCTTTAGGGACAGGGACTTATGGCTACACCTTC. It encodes CASSESLGTGTYGYTF.

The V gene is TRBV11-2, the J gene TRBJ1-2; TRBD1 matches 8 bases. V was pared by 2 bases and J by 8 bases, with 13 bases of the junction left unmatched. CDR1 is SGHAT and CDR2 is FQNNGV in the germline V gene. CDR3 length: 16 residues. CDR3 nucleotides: TGTGCCAGCAGCTTATGGTCTGGGACAGGCTCCTCCGGCTACACCTTC. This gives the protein CASSLWSGTGSSGYTF.

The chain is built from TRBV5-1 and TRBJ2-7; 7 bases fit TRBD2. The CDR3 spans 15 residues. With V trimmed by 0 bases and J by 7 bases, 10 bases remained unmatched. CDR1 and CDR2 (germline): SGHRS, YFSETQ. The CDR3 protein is CASSLAAGPHDEQYF. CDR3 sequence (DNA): TGCGCCAGCAGCTTGGCAGCGGGGCCCCACGATGAGCAGTACTTC. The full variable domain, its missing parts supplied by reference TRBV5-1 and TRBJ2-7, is KAGVTQTPRYLIKTRGQQVTLSCSPISGHRSVSWYQQTPGQGLQFLFEYFSETQRNKGNFPGRFSGRQFSNSRSEMNVSTLELGDSALYLCASSLAAGPHDEQYFGPGTRLTVT.

The CDR3 region is CASSAGQKNTGELFF. The CDR3 DNA follows: TGTGCCAGCTCAGCCGGACAGAAGAACACCGGGGAGCTGTTTTTT. The V call is TRBV18, the J call TRBJ2-2; maybe TRBD1 (6 bases). The CDR3 consists of 15 residues. Trimming stripped 5 bases from V and 1 base from J, with 11 bases between. Germline V gene lookup returns CDR1 KGHSH and CDR2 LQKENI.

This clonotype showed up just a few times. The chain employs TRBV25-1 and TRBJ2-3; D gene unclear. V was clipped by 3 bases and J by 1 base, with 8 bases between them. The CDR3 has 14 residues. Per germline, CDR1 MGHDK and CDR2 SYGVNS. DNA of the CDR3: TGTGCCAGCAGTGACGGTGGTCGCACAGATACGCAGTATTTT. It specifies CASSDGGRTDTQYF.

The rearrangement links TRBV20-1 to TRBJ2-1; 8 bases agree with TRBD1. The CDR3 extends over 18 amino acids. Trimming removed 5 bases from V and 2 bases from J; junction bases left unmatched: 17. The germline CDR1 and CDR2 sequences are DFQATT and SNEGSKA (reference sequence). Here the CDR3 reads CSAVSPGTGGGPYNEQFF. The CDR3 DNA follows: TGCAGTGCTGTCAGTCCCGGGACAGGAGGGGGACCCTACAATGAGCAGTTCTTC.

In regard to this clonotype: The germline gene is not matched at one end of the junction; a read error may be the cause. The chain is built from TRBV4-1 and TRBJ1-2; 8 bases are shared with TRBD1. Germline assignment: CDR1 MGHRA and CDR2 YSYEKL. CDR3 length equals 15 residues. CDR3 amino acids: CASSQTGDPVYGYTF. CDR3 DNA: TGCGCAAGCAGCCAGACAGGGGACCCTGTCTATGGCTACACCTTC.

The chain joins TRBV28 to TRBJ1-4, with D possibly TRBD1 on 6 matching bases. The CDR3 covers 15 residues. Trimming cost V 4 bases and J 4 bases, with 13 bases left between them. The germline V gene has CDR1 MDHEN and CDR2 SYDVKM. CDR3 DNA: TGTGCCAGCAGTTCCCCACTAGGGGGTAATGAAAAACTGTTTTTT. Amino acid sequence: CASSSPLGGNEKLFF.